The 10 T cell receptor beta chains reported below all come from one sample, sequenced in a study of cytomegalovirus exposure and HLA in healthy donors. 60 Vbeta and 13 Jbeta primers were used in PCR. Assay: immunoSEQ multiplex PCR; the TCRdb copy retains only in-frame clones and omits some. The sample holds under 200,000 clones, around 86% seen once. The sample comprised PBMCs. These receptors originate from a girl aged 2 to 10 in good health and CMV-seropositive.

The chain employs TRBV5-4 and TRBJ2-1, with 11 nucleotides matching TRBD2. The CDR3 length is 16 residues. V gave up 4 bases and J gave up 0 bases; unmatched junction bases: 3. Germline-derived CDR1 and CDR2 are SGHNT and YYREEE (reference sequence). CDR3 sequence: CASSRLAGSSYNEQFF. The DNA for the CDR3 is TGTGCCAGCAGCCGACTAGCGGGAAGCTCCTACAATGAGCAGTTCTTC. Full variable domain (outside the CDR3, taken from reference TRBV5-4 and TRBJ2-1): ETGVTQSPTHLIKTRGQQVTLRCSSQSGHNTVSWYQQALGQGPQFIFQYYREEENGRGNFPPRFSGLQFPNYSSELNVNALELDDSALYLCASSRLAGSSYNEQFFGPGTRLTVL.

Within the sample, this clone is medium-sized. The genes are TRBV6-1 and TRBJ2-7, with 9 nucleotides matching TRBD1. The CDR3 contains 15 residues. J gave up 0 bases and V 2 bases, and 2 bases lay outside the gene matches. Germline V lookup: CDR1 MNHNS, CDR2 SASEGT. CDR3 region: CASSEMTGGSYEQYF. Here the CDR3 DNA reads TGTGCCAGCAGTGAAATGACAGGGGGCTCCTACGAGCAGTACTTC.

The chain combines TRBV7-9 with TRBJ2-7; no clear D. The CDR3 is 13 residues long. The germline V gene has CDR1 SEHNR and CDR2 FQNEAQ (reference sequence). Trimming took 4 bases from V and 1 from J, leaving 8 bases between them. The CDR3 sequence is CASSSVISYEQYF. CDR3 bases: TGTGCCAGCAGCTCGGTAATTTCCTACGAGCAGTACTTC. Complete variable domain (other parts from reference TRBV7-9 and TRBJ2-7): DTGVSQNPRHKITKRGQNVTFRCDPISEHNRLYWYRQTLGQGPEFLTYFQNEAQLEKSRLLSDRFSAERPKGSFSTLEIQRTEQGDSAMYLCASSSVISYEQYFGPGTRLTVT.

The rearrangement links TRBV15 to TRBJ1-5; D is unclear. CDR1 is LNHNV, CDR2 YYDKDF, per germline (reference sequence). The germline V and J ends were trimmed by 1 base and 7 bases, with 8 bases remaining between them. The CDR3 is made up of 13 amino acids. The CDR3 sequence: CATSRVEEQPQHF. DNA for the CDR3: TGTGCCACCAGCAGAGTTGAGGAACAGCCCCAGCATTTT.

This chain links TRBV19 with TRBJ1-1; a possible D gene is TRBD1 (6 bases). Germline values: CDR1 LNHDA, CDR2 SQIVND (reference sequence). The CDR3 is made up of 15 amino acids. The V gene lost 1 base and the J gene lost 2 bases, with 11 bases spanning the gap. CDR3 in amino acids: CASSIVSGENTEAFF. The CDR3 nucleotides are TGTGCCAGTAGTATAGTTTCAGGGGAAAACACTGAAGCTTTCTTT. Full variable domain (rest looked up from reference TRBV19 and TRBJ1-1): DGGITQSPKYLFRKEGQNVTLSCEQNLNHDAMYWYRQDPGQGLRLIYYSQIVNDFQKGDIAEGYSVSREKKESFPLTVTSAQKNPTAFYLCASSIVSGENTEAFFGQGTRLTVV.

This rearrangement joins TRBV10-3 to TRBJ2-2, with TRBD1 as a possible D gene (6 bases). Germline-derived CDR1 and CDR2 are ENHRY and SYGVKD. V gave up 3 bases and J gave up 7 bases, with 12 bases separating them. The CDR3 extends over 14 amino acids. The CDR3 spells CAISDATGGGELFF. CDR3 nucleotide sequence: TGTGCCATCAGTGACGCGACAGGAGGCGGGGAGCTGTTTTTT.

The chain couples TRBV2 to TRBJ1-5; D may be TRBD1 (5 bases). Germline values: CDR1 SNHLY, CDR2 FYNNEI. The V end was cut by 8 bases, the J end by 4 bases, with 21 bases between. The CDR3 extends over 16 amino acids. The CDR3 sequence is CASRQSAGIKNQPQHF. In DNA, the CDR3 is TGTGCCAGCCGACAGAGCGCAGGAATAAAAAATCAGCCCCAGCATTTT.

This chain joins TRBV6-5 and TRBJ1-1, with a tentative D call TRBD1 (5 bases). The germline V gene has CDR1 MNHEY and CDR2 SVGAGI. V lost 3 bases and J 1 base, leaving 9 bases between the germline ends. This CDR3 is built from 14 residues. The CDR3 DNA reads TGTGCCAGCAGTTATAGCAGGGCGAACACTGAAGCTTTCTTT. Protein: CASSYSRANTEAFF.

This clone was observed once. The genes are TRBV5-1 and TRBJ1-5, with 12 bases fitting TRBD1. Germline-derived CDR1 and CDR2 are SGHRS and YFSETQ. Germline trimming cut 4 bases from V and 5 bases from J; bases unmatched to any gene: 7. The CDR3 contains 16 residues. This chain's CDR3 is CASSPGTGGSDQPQHF. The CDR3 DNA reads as TGCGCCAGCAGCCCCGGGACAGGGGGCTCCGATCAGCCCCAGCATTTT.

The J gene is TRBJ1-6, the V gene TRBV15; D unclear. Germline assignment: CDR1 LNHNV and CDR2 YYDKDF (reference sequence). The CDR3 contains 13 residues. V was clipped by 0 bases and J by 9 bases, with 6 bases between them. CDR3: CATSRDGSSPLHF. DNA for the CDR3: TGTGCCACCAGCAGAGATGGGAGTTCACCCCTCCACTTT.